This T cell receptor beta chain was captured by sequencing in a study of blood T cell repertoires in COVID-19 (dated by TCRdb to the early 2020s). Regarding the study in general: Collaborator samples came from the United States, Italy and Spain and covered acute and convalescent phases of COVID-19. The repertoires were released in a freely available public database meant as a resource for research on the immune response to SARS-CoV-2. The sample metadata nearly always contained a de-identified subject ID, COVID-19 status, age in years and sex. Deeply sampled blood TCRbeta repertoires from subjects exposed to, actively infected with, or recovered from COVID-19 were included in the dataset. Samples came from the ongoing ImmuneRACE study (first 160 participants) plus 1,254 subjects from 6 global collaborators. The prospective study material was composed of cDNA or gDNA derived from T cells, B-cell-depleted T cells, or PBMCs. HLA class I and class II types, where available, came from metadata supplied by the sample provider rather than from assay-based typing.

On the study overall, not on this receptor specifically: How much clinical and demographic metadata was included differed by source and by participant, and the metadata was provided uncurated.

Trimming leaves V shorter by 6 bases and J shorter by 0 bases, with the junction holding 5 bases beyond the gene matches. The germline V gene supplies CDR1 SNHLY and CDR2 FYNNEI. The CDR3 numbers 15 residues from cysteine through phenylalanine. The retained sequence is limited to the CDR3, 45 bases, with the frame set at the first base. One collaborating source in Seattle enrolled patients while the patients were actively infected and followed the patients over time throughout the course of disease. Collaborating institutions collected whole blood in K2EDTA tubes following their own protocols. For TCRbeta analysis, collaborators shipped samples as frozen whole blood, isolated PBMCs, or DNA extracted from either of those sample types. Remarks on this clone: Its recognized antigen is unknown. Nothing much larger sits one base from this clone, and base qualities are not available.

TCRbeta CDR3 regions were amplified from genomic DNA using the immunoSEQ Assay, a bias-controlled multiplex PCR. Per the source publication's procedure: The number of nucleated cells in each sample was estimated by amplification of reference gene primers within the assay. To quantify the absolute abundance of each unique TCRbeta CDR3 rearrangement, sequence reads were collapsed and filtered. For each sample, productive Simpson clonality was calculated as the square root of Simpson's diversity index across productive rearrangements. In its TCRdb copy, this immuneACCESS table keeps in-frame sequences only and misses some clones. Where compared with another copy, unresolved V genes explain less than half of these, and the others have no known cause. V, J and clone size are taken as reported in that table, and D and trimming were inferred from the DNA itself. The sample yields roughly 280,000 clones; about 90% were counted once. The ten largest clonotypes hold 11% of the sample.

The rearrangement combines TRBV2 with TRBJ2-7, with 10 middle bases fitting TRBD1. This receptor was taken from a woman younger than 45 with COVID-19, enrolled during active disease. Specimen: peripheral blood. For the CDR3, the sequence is CASRRDRGISYEQYF. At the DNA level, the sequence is TGTGCCAGCAGGAGGGACAGGGGAATCTCCTACGAGCAGTACTTC.